The clone carrying this T cell receptor beta chain was detected only once. Its antigen remains unidentified. This sample is part of a study of T cell responses to AZD1222 COVID-19 vaccine. The CDR3 contains 15 residues. V shed 3 bases and J shed 6 bases, with 18 bases lying between them. Germline lookup yields CDR1 GTSNPN and CDR2 SVGIG (reference sequence). Clones were sequenced by immunoSEQ multiplex PCR, and TCRdb holds only the in-frame ones, with some missing. Of approximately 190,000 clones listed, 90% to 95% are singletons. The study, taken as a whole, reports: Only a handful of AZD1222 recipients, roughly six in all, had baseline seropositivity.

The receptor comes from an adult in good health. The chain has TRBV30 and TRBJ2-1; D not certain. Sequences were derived from peripheral blood, sampled on day 0 of AZD1222 vaccination. The CDR3 DNA is TGTGCCTGGAGCTCACCCCTGACTCTGACCAATGAGCAGTTCTTC. This sequence encodes CAWSSPLTLTNEQFF. Using reference TRBV30 and TRBJ2-1 for the parts outside the CDR3, the full variable domain is SQTIHQWPATLVQPVGSPLSLECTVEGTSNPNLYWYRQAAGRGLQLLFYSVGIGQISSEVPQNLSASRPQDRQFILSSKKLLLSDSGFYLCAWSSPLTLTNEQFFGPGTRLTVL.